The TCR beta chain under discussion was sequenced for a study of post-analysis software for immune sequencing data. TCR beta cDNA libraries had unique molecular identifiers. Via MiXCR, TCRdb re-called the PCR reads, giving one row per CDR3 protein. Counted here are about 620,000 distinct CDR3 sequences, about 40% occurring once; the ten biggest clones make up 1.5% to 2%. Findings and limits, study-wide: Several TRBV segments were more frequent in patients than controls; TRBV5-6, TRBV5-1 and TRBV20-1 belonged to this group. Among multiple sclerosis patients, normalized Chao1 diversity was significantly below that of controls. Analysis by F measure revealed that same-batch samples clustered strongly together.

The CDR3 is 12 residues long. CDR1 and CDR2 from the germline V gene are SGHKS and YYEKEE (reference sequence). The V end lost 1 base, the J end lost 2 bases, and 4 bases lay between the germline ends. Notes on this clonotype: The antigen remains unidentified.

This TCR came from a girl between 5 and 17 years old with multiple sclerosis. The chain recombines TRBV5-5 with TRBJ2-7; D gene unclear. The specimen sequenced was blood. The CDR3 is CASSLNAYEQYF. CDR3 DNA sequence: TGTGCCAGCAGCTTGAACGCCTACGAGCAGTACTTC.